This T cell receptor beta chain was sequenced in a study of blood T cells in healthy people across ages. Regarding the study as a whole: In long-lived donors, naive CD4+ cell counts and diversity exceeded those of aged donors. The lack of PBMC sorting stopped any conclusive naive versus antigen-experienced comparison.

The CDR3 loop spans 13 amino acids. CDR1 and CDR2 (germline): SEHNR, FQNEAQ (reference sequence). With 1 base removed from V and 10 bases from J, the gap between germline ends came to 13 bases. On this clonotype itself: Its target is not known.

Each donor was a healthy Caucasian individual from Russia, aged about 6 to 95. Each donor's blood draw was around 9.2 milliliters of peripheral blood. A sample-barcoded 5' primer and a J-beta primer mix were used in a second PCR of about 7 to 12 cycles. TCRdb called the 5' RACE reads again in MiXCR, with one record for every CDR3 protein. In the table there are 850,000 to 1,300,000 distinct CDR3 sequences, more than 40% of which are singletons. The chain couples TRBV7-9 to TRBJ1-1; D is perhaps TRBD1 (6 bases). Sequences were obtained from blood. This TCR was sampled from a woman aged 60-75 years in good health. The CDR3 region has the DNA TGTGCCAGCAGCTTAGGCCCGGGGGGCGGAGCTTTCTTT. This gives the protein CASSLGPGGGAFF.